The source of this TCR beta chain is a study of beta chain features in type 1 diabetes. About the study: The patients were much like the healthy donors in age, gender and cell yields. Findings and caveats of the study: Naive, central memory and regulatory TCRB repertoires appeared more similar among patients than healthy donors. All four CD4+ subsets of Type 1 diabetes patients contained TCRB CDR3s that were moderately but significantly shorter. Sequencing used cDNA, and cells with high TCR expression could therefore be over-represented.

Each population that was sorted was more than 98% pure. The CDR3 length is 17 residues. Trimming removed 2 bases from V and 4 bases from J, with 17 bases in between. The germline CDR1 and CDR2 sequences are LGHNA and YSLEER. In the case of this clone: Its antigen is unknown.

What was sequenced were expressed TCRB transcripts, since all of the isolated RNA had been reverse transcribed. Libraries were prepared by immunoSEQ multiplex PCR; TCRdb keeps only in-frame clonotypes and omits some of them. Altogether more than 300,000 clones are present, roughly 9% being singletons, with the ten largest covering more than 0.8%. The origin of this receptor is a man in his thirties or forties with type 1 diabetes. The sequencing input was central memory CD4+ T cells from blood. The chain has TRBV4-3 and TRBJ2-2, with D perhaps TRBD1 (6 bases). This CDR3 is CASSQRLTTGSTGELFF. The CDR3 DNA is TGCGCCAGCAGCCAAAGGTTAACCACAGGGAGCACCGGGGAGCTGTTTTTT.